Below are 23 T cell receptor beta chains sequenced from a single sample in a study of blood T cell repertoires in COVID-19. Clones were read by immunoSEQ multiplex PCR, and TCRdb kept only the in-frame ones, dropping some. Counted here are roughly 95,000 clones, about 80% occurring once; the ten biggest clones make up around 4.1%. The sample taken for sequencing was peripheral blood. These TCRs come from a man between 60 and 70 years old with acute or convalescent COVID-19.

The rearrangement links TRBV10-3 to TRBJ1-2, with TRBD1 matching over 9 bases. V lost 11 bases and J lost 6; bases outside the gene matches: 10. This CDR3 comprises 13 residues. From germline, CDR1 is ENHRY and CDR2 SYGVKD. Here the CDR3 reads CAVFTGGIDGYTF. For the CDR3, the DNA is TGTGCCGTATTTACAGGGGGCATCGATGGCTACACCTTC.

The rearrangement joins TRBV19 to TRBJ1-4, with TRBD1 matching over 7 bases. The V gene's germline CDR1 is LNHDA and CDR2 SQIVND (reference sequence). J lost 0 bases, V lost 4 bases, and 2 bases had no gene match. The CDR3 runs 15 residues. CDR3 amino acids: CASSTGTATNEKLFF. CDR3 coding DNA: TGTGCCAGTAGTACCGGGACAGCAACTAATGAAAAACTGTTTTTT. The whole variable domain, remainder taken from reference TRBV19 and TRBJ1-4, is DGGITQSPKYLFRKEGQNVTLSCEQNLNHDAMYWYRQDPGQGLRLIYYSQIVNDFQKGDIAEGYSVSREKKESFPLTVTSAQKNPTAFYLCASSTGTATNEKLFFGSGTQLSVL.

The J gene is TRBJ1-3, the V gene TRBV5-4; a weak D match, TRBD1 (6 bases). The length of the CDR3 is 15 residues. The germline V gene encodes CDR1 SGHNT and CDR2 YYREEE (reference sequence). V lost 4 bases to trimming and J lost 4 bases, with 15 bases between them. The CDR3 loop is CASSTRGRGGNTIYF. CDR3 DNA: TGTGCCAGCAGCACCAGGGGTCGGGGAGGAAACACCATATATTTT. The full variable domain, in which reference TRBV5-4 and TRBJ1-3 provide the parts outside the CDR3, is ETGVTQSPTHLIKTRGQQVTLRCSSQSGHNTVSWYQQALGQGPQFIFQYYREEENGRGNFPPRFSGLQFPNYSSELNVNALELDDSALYLCASSTRGRGGNTIYFGEGSWLTVV.

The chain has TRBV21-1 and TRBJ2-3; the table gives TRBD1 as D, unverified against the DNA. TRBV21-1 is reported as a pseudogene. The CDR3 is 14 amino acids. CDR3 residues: CASSKGQGADTQYF. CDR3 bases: TGTGCCAGCAGCAAAGGACAGGGGGCTGATACGCAGTATTTT.

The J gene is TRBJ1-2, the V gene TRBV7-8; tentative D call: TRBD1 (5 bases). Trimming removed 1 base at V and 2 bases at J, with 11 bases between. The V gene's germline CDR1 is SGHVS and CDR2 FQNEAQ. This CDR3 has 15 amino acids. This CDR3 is CASSLVWGQNYGYTF. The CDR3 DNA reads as TGTGCCAGCAGCTTAGTATGGGGCCAGAACTATGGCTACACCTTC.

CDR3 sequence reads: CASSQKKTGTGEKLFF. The CDR3 coding sequence is TGCGCCAGCAGCCAAAAAAAGACAGGGACGGGCGAAAAACTGTTTTTT. The V call is TRBV4-1, the J call TRBJ1-4; 7 bases agree with TRBD1. The length of the CDR3 is 16 residues. The V and J ends lost 2 bases and 8 bases, in that order; junction bases with no gene match: 11. CDR1 MGHRA and CDR2 YSYEKL come from the germline V gene.

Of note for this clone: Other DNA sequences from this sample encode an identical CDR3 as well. CDR3 in amino acids: CASSSGQGNYGYTF. CDR3 in DNA: TGCGCCAGCAGCTCCGGACAGGGCAACTATGGCTACACCTTC. The chain is built from TRBV5-1 and TRBJ1-2, with TRBD1 matching 8 bases. CDR1 is SGHRS, CDR2 YFSETQ, per germline. After removal of 3 bases from V and 2 bases from J, the junction contained 3 bases not matched to a gene. The CDR3 has 14 amino acids. The full variable domain, with the rest looked up from reference TRBV5-1 and TRBJ1-2, is KAGVTQTPRYLIKTRGQQVTLSCSPISGHRSVSWYQQTPGQGLQFLFEYFSETQRNKGNFPGRFSGRQFSNSRSEMNVSTLELGDSALYLCASSSGQGNYGYTFGSGTRLTVV.

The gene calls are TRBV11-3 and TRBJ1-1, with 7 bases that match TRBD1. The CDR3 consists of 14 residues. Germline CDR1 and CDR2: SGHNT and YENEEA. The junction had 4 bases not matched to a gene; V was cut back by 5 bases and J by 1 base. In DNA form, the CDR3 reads TGTGCCAGCAGCAAACGACAGGGGAACACTGAAGCTTTCTTT. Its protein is CASSKRQGNTEAFF.

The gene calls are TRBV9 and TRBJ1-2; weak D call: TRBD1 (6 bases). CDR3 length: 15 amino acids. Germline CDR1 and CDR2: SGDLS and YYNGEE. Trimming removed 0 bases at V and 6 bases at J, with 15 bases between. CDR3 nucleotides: TGTGCCAGCAGCGTAGGGGTACAGGGTCAAAATGGCTACACCTTC. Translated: CASSVGVQGQNGYTF. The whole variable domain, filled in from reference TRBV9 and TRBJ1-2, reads DSGVTQTPKHLITATGQRVTLRCSPRSGDLSVYWYQQSLDQGLQFLIQYYNGEERAKGNILERFSAQQFPDLHSELNLSSLELGDSALYFCASSVGVQGQNGYTFGSGTRLTVV.

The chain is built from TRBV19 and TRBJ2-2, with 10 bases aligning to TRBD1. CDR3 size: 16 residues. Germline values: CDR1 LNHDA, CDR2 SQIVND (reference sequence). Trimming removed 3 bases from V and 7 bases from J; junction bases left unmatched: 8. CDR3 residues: CASSIRTGGRDGELFF. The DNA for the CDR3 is TGTGCCAGTAGTATCCGGACAGGGGGAAGGGACGGGGAGCTGTTTTTT.

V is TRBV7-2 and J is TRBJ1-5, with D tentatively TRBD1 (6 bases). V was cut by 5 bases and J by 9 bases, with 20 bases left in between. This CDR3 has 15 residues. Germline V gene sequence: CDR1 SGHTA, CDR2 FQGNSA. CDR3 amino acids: CASSPYMGDTGPQHF. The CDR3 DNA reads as TGTGCCAGCAGCCCCTACATGGGGGACACTGGGCCCCAGCATTTT.

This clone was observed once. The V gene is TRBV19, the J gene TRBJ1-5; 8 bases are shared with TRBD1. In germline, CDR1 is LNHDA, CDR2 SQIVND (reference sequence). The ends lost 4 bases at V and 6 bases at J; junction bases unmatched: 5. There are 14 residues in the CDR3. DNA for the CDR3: TGTGCCAGTAGTAGGCAGGGGGCATCTCAGCCCCAGCATTTT. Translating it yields CASSRQGASQPQHF.

CDR3 amino acids: CASSLEVNRGARGYTF. CDR3 DNA: TGCGCCAGCAGCTTGGAGGTCAACAGGGGGGCGAGGGGCTACACCTTC. The chain carries TRBV5-1 and TRBJ1-2; TRBD1 aligns across 8 bases. After removal of 0 bases from V and 8 bases from J, the junction contained 12 bases not matched to a gene. This CDR3 contains 16 residues. The germline V gene has CDR1 SGHRS and CDR2 YFSETQ.

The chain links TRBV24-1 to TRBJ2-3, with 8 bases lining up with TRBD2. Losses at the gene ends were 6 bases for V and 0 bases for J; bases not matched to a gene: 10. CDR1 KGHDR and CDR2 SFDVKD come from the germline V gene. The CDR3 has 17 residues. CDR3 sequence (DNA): TGTGCCACCAGTAAAACCGGACTAGCCATTAGCACAGATACGCAGTATTTT. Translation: CATSKTGLAISTDTQYF.

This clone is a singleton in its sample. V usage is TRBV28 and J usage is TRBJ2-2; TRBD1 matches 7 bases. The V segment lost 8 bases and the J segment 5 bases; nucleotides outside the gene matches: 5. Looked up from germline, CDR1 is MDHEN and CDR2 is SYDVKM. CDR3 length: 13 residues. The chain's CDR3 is CASEGAGTGELFF. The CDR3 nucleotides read TGTGCCAGCGAGGGGGCAGGAACCGGGGAGCTGTTTTTT.

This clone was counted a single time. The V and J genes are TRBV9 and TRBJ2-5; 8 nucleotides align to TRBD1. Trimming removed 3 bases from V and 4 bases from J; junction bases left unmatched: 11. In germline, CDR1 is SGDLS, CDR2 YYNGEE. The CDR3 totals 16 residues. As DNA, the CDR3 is TGTGCCAGCAGCGCCCTACACCTCGACAGGGGAGAGACCCAGTACTTC. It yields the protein CASSALHLDRGETQYF.

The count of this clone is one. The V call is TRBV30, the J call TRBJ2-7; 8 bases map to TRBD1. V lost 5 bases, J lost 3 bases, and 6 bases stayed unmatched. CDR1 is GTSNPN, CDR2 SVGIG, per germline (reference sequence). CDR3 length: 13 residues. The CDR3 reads CAWETGTGYEQYF. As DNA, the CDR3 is TGTGCCTGGGAAACCGGGACAGGCTACGAGCAGTACTTC.

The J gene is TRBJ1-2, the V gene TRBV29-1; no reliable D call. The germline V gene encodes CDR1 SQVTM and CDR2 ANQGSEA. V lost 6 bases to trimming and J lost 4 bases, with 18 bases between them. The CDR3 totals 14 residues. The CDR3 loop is CSVPVGVRPYGYTF. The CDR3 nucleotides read TGCAGCGTCCCCGTCGGGGTTAGGCCCTATGGCTACACCTTC.

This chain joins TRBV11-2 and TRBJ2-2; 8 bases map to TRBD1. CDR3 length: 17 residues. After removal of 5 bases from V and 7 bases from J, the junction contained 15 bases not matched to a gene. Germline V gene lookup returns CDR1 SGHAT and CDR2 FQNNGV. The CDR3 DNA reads TGTGCCAGCAGCCCAGGAGGGACAGGTCGAGGGGACGGGGAGCTGTTTTTT. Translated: CASSPGGTGRGDGELFF.

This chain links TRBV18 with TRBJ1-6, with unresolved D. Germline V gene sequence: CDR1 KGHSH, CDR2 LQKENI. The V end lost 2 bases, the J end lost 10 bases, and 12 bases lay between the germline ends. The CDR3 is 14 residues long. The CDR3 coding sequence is TGTGCCAGCTCACCAGTCAGGCAGCAGTCACCCCTCCACTTT. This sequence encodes CASSPVRQQSPLHF.

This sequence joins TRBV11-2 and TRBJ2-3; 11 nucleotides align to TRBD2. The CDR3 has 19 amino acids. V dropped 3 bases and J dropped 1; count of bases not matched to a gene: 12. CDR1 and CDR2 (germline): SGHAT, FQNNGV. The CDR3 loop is CASSFTSGSPSGGTDTQYF. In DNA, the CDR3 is TGTGCCAGCAGCTTTACTAGCGGGAGTCCTAGTGGGGGCACAGATACGCAGTATTTT.

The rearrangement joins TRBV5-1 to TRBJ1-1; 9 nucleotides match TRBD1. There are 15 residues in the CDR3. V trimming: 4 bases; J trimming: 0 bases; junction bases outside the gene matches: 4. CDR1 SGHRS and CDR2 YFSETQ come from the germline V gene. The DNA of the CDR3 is TGCGCCAGCAGCCCCGGACAGGGGATGAACACTGAAGCTTTCTTT. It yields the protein CASSPGQGMNTEAFF.

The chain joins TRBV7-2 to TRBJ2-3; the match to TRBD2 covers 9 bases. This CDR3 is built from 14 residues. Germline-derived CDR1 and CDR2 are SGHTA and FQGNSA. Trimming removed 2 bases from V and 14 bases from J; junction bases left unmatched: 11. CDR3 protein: CASSLRVAGDRRYF. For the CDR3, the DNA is TGTGCCAGCAGCTTACGAGTAGCGGGAGACCGGAGGTATTTT.